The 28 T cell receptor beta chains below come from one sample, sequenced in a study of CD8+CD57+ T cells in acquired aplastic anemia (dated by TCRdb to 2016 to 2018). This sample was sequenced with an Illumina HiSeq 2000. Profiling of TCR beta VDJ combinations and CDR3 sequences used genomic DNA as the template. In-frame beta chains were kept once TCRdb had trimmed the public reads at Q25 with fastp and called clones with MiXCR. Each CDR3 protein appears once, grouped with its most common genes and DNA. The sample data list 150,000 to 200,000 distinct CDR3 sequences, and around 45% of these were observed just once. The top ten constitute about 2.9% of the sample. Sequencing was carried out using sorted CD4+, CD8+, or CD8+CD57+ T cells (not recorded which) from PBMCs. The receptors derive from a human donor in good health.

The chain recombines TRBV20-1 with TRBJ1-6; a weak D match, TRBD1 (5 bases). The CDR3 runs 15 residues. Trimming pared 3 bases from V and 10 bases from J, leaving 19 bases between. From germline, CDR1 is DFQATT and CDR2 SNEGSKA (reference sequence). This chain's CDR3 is CSARMGQGDRSPLHF. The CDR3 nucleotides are TGCAGTGCTAGGATGGGCCAGGGAGATAGGTCACCCCTCCACTTT.

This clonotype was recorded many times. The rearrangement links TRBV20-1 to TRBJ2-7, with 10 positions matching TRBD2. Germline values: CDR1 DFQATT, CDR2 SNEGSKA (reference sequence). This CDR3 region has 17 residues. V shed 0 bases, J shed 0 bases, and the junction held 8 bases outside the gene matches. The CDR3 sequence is CSARDHGGTSASYEQYF. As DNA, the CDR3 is TGCAGTGCTAGAGATCACGGGGGGACTAGCGCCTCCTACGAGCAGTACTTC.

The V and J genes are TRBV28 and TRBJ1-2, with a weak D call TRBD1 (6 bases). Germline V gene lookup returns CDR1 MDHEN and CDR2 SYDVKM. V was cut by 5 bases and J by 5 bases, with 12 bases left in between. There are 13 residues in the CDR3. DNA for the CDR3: TGTGCCAGCAGTGAATTTACAGGGTATGGCTACACCTTC. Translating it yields CASSEFTGYGYTF.

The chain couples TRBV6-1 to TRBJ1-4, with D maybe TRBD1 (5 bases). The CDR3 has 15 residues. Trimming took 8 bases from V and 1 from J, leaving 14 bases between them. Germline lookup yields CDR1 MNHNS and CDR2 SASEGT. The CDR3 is CASGGAGRTNEKLFF. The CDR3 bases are TGTGCCAGCGGTGGAGCAGGGAGAACTAATGAAAAACTGTTTTTT.

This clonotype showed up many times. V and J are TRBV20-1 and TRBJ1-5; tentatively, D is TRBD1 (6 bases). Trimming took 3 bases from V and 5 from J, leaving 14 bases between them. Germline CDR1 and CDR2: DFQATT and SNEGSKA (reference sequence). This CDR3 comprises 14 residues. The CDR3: CSASRAGADQPQHF. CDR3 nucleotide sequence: TGCAGTGCTAGTAGGGCAGGGGCGGATCAGCCCCAGCATTTT.

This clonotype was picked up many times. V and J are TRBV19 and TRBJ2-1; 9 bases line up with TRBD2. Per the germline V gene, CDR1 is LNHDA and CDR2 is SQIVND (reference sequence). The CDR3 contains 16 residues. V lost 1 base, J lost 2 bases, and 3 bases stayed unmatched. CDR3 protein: CASSIASGRPYNEQFF. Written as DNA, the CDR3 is TGTGCCAGTAGTATAGCGAGCGGGAGGCCCTACAATGAGCAGTTCTTC. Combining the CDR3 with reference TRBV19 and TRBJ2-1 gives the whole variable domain DGGITQSPKYLFRKEGQNVTLSCEQNLNHDAMYWYRQDPGQGLRLIYYSQIVNDFQKGDIAEGYSVSREKKESFPLTVTSAQKNPTAFYLCASSIASGRPYNEQFFGPGTRLTVL.

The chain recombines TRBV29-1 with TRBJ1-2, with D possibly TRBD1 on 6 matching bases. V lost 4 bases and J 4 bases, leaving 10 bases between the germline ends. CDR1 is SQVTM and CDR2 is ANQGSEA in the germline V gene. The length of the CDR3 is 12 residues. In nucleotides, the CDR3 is TGCAGCGTTGCGGGGGCGAGCTATGGCTACACCTTC. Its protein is CSVAGASYGYTF.

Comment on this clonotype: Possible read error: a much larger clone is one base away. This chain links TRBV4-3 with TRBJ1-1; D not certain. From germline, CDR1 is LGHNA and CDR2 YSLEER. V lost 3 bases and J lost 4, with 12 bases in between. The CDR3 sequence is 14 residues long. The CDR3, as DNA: TGCGCCAGCAGCCAGTGGGCTCGGATCACTGAAGCTTTCTTT. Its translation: CASSQWARITEAFF.

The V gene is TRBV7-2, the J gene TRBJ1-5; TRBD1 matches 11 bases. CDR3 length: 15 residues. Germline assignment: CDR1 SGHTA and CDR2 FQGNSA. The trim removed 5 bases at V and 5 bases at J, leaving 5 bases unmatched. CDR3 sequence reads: CASSRGTGGDQPQHF. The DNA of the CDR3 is TGTGCCAGCAGCAGGGGGACAGGGGGGGATCAGCCCCAGCATTTT.

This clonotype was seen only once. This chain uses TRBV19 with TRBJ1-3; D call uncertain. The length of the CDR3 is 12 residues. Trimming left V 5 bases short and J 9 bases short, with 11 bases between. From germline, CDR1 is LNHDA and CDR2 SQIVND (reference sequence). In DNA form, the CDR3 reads TGTGCCAGTAGTGCTGACCGGGGCACCATATATTTT. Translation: CASSADRGTIYF.

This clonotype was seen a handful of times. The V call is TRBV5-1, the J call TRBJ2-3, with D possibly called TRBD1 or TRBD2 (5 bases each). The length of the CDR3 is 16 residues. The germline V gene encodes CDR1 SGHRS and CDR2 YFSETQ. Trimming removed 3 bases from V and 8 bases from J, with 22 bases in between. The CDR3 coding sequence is TGCGCCAGCAGCTCCGTCGGGACGGATAATCTCGGTACGCAGTATTTT. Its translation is CASSSVGTDNLGTQYF.

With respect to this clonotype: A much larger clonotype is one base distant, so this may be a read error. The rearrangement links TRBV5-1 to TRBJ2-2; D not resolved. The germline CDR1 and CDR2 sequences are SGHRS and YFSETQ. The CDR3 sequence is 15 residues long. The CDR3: CVSSLAGENTGELFF. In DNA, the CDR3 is TGCGTCAGCAGCTTGGCAGGAGAGAACACCGGGGAGCTGTTTTTT.

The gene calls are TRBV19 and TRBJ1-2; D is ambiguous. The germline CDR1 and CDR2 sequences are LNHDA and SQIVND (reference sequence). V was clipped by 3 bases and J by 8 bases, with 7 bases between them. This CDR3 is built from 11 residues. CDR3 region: CASSIRRGYTF. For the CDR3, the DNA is TGTGCCAGTAGTATCAGACGGGGCTACACCTTC.

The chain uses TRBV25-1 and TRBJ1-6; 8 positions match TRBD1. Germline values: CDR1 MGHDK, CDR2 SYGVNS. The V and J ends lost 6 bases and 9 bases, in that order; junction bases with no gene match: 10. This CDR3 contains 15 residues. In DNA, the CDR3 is TGTGCCAGCAGCTTAAAAACAGGGGGAGGTTCACCCCTCCACTTT. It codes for CASSLKTGGGSPLHF.

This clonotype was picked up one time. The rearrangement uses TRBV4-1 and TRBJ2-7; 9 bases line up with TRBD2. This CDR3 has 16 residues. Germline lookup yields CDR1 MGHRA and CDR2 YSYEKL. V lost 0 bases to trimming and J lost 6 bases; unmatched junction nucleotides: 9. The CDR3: CASSQDRAGGPIEQYF. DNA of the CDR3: TGCGCCAGCAGCCAAGATAGAGCGGGGGGACCCATCGAGCAGTACTTC.

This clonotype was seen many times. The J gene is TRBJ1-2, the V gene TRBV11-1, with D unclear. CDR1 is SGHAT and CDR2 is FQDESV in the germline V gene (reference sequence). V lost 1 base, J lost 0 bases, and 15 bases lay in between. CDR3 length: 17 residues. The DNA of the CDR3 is TGTGCCAGCAGCTTAGTTGTAGGAGGGTTTACTAACTATGGCTACACCTTC. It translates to CASSLVVGGFTNYGYTF.

CDR3 region: CASSPGNQASLTDMNTEAFF. CDR3 sequence (DNA): TGTGCCAGCAGCCCCGGTAATCAAGCGTCACTGACAGACATGAACACTGAAGCTTTCTTT. This chain joins TRBV4-2 and TRBJ1-1; D may be TRBD1 (5 bases). The CDR3 contains 20 residues. Between the trimmed V and J ends, which lost 4 bases and 0 bases, there was a span of 27 bases. Germline V gene data show CDR1 as LGHNA and CDR2 as YNFKEQ.

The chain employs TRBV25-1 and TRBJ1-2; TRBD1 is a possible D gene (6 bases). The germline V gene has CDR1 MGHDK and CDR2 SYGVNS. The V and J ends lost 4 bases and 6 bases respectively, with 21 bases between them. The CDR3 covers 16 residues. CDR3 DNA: TGTGCCAGCAGTGCGGGACAAGAGAGGAGGCGAGATGGCTACACCTTC. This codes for CASSAGQERRRDGYTF.

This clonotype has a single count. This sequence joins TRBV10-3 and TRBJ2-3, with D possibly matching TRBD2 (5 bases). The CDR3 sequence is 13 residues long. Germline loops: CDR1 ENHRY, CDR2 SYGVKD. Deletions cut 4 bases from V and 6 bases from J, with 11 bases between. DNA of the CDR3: TGTGCCATCAGTGGAAGGACTTTGGATACGCAGTATTTT. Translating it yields CAISGRTLDTQYF.

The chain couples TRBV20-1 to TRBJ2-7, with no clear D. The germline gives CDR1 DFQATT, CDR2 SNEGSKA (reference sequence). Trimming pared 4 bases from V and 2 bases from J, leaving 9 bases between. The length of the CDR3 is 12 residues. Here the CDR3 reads CSANGVAYEQYF. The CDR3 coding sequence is TGCAGTGCTAATGGGGTCGCCTACGAGCAGTACTTC.

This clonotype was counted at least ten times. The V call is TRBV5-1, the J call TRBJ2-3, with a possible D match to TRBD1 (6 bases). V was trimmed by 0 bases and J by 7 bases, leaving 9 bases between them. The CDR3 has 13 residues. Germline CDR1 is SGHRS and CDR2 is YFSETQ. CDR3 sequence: CASSLDQGHTQYF. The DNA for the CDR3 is TGCGCCAGCAGCTTGGACCAGGGGCATACGCAGTATTTT.

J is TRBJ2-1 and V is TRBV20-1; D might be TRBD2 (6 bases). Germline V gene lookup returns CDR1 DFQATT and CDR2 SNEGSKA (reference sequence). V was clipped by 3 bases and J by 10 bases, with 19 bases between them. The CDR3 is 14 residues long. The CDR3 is CSASATGVKREQFF. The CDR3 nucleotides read TGCAGTGCTAGCGCGACGGGGGTAAAACGGGAGCAGTTCTTC.

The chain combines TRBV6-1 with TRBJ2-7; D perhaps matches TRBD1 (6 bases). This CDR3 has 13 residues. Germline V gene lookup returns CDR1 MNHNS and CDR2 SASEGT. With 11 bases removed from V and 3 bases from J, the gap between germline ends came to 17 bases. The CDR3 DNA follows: TGTGCCGGTTCCAAGGACAGTCTCTACGAGCAGTACTTC. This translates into CAGSKDSLYEQYF.

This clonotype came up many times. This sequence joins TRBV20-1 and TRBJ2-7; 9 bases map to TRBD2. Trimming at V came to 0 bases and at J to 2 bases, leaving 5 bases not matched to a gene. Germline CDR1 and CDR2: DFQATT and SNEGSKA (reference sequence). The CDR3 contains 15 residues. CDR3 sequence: CSARELAGSTYEQYF. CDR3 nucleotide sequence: TGCAGTGCTAGAGAGCTAGCGGGAAGCACCTACGAGCAGTACTTC.

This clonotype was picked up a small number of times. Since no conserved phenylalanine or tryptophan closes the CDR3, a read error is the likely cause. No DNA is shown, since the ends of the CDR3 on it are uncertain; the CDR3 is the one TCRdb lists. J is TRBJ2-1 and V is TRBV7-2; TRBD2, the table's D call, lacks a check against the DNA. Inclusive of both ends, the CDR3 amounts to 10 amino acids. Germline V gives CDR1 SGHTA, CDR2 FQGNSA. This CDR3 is CASSLGGLAG.

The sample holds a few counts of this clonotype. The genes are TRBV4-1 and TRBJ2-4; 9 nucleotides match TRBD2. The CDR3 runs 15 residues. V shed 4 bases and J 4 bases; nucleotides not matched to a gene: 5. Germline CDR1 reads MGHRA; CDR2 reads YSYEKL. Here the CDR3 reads CASSLLAGIKNIQYF. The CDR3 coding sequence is TGCGCCAGCAGCCTCCTAGCGGGGATAAAAAACATTCAGTACTTC.

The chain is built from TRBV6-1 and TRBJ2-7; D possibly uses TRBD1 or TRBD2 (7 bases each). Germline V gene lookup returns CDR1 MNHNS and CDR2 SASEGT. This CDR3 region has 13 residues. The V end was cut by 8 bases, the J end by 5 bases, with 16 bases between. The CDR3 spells CASAGGGLNEQYF. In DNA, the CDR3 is TGTGCCAGCGCAGGGGGGGGGCTCAACGAGCAGTACTTC.

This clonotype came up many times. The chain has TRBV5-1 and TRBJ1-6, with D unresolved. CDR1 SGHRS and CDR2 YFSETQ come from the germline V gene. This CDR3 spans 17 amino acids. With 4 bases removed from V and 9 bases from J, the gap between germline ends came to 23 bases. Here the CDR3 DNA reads TGCGCCAGCAGCCCTGGTTTCGAGACTCGACTCGGTTCACCCCTCCACTTT. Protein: CASSPGFETRLGSPLHF.